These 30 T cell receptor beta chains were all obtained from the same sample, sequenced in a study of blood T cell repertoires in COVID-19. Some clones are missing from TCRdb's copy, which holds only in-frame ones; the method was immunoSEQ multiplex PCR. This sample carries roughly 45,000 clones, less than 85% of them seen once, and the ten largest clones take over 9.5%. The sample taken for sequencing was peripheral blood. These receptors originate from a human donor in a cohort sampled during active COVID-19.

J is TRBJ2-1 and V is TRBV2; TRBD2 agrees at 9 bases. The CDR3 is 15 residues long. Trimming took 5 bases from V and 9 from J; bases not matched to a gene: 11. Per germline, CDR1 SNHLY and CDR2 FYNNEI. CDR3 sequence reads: CASSLVRLAGSEQFF. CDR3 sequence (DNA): TGTGCCAGCAGTCTAGTACGTCTAGCGGGGAGTGAGCAGTTCTTC.

The CDR3 nucleotides read TGTGCCAGCAGCGTAGGAGACTTCTCTGGAAACACCATATATTTT. Protein: CASSVGDFSGNTIYF. The V and J genes are TRBV9 and TRBJ1-3; D not certain. CDR3 length equals 15 residues. Trimming left V 0 bases short and J 0 bases short, with 7 bases between. From germline, CDR1 is SGDLS and CDR2 YYNGEE.

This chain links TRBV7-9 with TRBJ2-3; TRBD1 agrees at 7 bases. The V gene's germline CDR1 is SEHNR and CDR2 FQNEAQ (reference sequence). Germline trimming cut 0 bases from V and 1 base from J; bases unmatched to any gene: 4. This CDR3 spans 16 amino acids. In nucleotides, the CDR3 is TGTGCCAGCAGCTTAGCGACCGGACAGGGCACAGATACGCAGTATTTT. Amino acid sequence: CASSLATGQGTDTQYF.

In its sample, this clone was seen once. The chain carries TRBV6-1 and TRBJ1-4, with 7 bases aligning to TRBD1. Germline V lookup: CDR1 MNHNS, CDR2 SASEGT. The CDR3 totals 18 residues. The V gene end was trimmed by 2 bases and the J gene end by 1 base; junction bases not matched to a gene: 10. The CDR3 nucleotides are TGTGCCAGCAGTGAAACCATTAGACAGGGAAGAACTAATGAAAAACTGTTTTTT. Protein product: CASSETIRQGRTNEKLFF.

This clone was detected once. CDR3 protein: CASSLSMNTEAFF. The CDR3 DNA sequence: TGCGCCAGCAGCTTGTCAATGAACACTGAAGCTTTCTTT. The chain employs TRBV5-1 and TRBJ1-1; D is unresolved. Germline assignment: CDR1 SGHRS and CDR2 YFSETQ. Trimming took 1 base from V and 0 from J, leaving 4 bases between them. The CDR3 runs to 13 residues.

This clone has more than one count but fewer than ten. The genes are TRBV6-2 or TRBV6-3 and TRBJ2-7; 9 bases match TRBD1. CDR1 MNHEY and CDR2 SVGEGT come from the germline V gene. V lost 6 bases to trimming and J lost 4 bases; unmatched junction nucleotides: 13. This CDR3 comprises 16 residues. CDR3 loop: CASSDLSPGQGYEQYF. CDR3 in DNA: TGTGCCAGCAGCGATCTCTCCCCGGGACAGGGTTACGAGCAGTACTTC.

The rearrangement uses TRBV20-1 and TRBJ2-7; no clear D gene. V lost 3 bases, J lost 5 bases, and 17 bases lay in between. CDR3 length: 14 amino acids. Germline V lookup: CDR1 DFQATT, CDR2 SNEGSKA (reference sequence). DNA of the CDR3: TGCAGTGCTAGTCCAGGCTCCCCCACCGACGAGCAGTACTTC. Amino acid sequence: CSASPGSPTDEQYF.

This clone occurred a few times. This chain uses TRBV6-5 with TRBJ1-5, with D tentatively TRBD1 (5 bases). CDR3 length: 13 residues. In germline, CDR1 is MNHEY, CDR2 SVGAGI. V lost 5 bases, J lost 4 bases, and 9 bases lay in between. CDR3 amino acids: CASSPRGNQPQHF. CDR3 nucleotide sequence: TGTGCCAGCAGTCCAAGGGGTAATCAGCCCCAGCATTTT.

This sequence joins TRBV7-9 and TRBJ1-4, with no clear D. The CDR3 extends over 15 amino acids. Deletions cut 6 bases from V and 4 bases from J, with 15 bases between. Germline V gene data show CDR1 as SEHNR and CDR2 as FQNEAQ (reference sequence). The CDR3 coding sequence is TGTGCCAGCAGTTCCGCTGCCGGAGTTAATGAAAAACTGTTTTTT. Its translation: CASSSAAGVNEKLFF.

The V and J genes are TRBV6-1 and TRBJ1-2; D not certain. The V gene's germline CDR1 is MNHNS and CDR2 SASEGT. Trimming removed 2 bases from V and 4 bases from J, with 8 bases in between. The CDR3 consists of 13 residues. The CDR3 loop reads CASSESGIYGYTF. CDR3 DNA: TGTGCCAGCAGTGAATCAGGTATCTATGGCTACACCTTC.

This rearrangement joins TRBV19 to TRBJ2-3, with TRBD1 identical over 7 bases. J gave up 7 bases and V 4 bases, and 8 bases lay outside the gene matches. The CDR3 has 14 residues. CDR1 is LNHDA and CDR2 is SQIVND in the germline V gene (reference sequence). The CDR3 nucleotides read TGTGCCAGTAGTACGACGGGACAGCGTAATACGCAGTATTTT. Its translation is CASSTTGQRNTQYF.

CDR3 nucleotide sequence: TGTGCCAGCTCACCACCCCAGGCCAACTCCTACGAGCAGTACTTC. Protein: CASSPPQANSYEQYF. V and J are TRBV18 and TRBJ2-7; D ambiguous. Per the germline V gene, CDR1 is KGHSH and CDR2 is LQKENI. Trimming stripped 0 bases from V and 0 bases from J, with 9 bases between. CDR3 size: 15 residues.

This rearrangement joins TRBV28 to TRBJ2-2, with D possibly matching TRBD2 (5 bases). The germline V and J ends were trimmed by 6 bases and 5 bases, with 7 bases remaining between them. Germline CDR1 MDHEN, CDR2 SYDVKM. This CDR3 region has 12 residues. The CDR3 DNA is TGTGCCAGCAGCACGGGGACCGGGGAGCTGTTTTTT. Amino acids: CASSTGTGELFF. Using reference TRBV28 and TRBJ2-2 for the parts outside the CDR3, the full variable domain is DVKVTQSSRYLVKRTGEKVFLECVQDMDHENMFWYRQDPGLGLRLIYFSYDVKMKEKGDIPEGYSVSREKKERFSLILESASTNQTSMYLCASSTGTGELFFGEGSRLTVL.

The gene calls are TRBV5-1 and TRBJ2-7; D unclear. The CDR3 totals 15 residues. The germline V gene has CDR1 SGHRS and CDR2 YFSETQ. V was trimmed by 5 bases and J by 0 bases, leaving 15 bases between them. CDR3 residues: CASRPDMALSYEQYF. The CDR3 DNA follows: TGCGCCAGCAGACCAGACATGGCTCTCTCCTACGAGCAGTACTTC. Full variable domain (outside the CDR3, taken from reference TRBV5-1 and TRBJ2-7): KAGVTQTPRYLIKTRGQQVTLSCSPISGHRSVSWYQQTPGQGLQFLFEYFSETQRNKGNFPGRFSGRQFSNSRSEMNVSTLELGDSALYLCASRPDMALSYEQYFGPGTRLTVT.

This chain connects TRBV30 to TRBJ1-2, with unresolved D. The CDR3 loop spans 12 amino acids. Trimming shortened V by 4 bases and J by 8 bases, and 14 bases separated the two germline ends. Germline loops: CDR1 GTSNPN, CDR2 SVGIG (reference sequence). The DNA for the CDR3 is TGTGCCTGGACCCGTCACCGCCTAGGCTACACCTTC. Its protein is CAWTRHRLGYTF.

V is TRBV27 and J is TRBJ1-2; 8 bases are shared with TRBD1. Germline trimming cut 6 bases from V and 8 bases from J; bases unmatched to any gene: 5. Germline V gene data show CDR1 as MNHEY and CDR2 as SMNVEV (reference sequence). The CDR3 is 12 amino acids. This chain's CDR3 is CASRTGARGYTF. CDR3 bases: TGTGCCAGCAGGACAGGGGCAAGGGGCTACACCTTC.

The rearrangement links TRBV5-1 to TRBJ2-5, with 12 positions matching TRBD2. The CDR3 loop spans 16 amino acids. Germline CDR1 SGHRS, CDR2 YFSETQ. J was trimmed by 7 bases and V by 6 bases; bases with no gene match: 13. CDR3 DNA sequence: TGCGCCAGCATCCTTGGACTAGCGGGGACTTCCGGGACCCAGTACTTC. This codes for CASILGLAGTSGTQYF. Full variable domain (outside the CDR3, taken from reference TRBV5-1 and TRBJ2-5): KAGVTQTPRYLIKTRGQQVTLSCSPISGHRSVSWYQQTPGQGLQFLFEYFSETQRNKGNFPGRFSGRQFSNSRSEMNVSTLELGDSALYLCASILGLAGTSGTQYFGPGTRLLVL.

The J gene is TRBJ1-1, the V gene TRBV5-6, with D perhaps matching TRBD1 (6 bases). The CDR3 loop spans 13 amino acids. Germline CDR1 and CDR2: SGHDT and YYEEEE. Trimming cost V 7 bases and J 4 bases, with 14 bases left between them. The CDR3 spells CASLFRGATEAFF. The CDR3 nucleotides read TGTGCCAGCCTCTTTCGGGGGGCCACTGAAGCTTTCTTT.

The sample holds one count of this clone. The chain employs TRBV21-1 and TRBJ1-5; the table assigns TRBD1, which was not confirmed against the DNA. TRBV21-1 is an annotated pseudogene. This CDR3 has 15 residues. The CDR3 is CASSKEDRPIQPQHF. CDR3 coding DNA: TGTGCCAGCAGCAAGGAAGACAGGCCAATTCAGCCCCAGCATTTT.

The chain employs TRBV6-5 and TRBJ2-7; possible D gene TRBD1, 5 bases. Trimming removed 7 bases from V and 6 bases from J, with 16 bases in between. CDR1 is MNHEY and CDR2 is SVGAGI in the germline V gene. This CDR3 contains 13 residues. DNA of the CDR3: TGTGCCAGCACCTCCCCGGCAGGGCGCGAGCAGTACTTC. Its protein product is CASTSPAGREQYF.

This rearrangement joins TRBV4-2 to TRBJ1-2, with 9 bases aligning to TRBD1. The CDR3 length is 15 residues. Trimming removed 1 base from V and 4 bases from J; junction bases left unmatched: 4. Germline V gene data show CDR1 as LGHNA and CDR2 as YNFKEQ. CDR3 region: CASSQGQGGGYGYTF. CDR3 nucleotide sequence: TGTGCCAGCAGCCAAGGACAGGGGGGCGGCTATGGCTACACCTTC.

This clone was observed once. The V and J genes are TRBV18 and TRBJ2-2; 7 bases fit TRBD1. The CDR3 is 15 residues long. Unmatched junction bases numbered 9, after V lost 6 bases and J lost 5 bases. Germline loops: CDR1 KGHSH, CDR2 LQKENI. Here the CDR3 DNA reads TGTGCCAGCTCCCCTCCGGGACAGTTGACCGGGGAGCTGTTTTTT. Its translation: CASSPPGQLTGELFF.

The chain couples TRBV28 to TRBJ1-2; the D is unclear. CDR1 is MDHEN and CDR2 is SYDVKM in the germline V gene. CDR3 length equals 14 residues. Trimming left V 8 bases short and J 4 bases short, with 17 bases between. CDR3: CASRLDGTIYGYTF. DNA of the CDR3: TGTGCCAGCCGCCTTGACGGTACTATCTATGGCTACACCTTC.

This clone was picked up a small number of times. The CDR3 DNA follows: TGTGCCAGCAGTGCGGGACAGGGGTTTGGGAAAGAAAAACTGTTTTTT. Amino acid sequence: CASSAGQGFGKEKLFF. V is TRBV2 and J is TRBJ1-4; 10 nucleotides agree with TRBD1. CDR1 is SNHLY and CDR2 is FYNNEI in the germline V gene. With V trimmed by 4 bases and J by 8 bases, 10 bases remained unmatched. The CDR3 spans 16 residues.

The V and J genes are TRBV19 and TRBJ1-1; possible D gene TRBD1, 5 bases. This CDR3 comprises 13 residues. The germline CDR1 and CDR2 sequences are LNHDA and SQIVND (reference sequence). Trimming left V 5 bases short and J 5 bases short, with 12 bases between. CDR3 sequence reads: CASSPQGGTEAFF. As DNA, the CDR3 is TGTGCCAGTAGTCCCCAGGGAGGTACTGAAGCTTTCTTT.

The CDR3 DNA reads as TGTGCCTGGAGCCCGGGGTCAACTGGGGAGCTGTTTTTT. Translation: CAWSPGSTGELFF. V and J are TRBV30 and TRBJ2-2; the D gene is possibly TRBD2 (5 bases). V was cut by 3 bases and J by 8 bases, with 13 bases left in between. The germline V gene encodes CDR1 GTSNPN and CDR2 SVGIG (reference sequence). This CDR3 has 13 residues.

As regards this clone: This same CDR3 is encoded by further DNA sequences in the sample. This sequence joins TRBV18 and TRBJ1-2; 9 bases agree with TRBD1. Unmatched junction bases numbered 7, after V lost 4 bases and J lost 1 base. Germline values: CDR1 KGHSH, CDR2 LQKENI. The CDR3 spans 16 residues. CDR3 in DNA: TGTGCCAGCTCACTCGGACAGGGGTCGGGTAACTATGGCTACACCTTC. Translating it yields CASSLGQGSGNYGYTF.

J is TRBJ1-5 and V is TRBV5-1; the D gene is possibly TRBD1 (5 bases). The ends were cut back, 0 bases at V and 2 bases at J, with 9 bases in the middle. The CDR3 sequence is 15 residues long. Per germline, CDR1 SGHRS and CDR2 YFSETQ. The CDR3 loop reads CASSLETGGNQPQHF. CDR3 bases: TGCGCCAGCAGCTTGGAGACGGGGGGCAATCAGCCCCAGCATTTT.

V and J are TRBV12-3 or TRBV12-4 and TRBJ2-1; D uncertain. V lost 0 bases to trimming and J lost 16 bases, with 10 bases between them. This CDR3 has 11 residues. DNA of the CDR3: TGTGCCAGCAGTTTAGCGTATAGCCGCTTCTTC. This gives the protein CASSLAYSRFF.

The CDR3 DNA is TGCGCCAGCAGCCAAATGGGACAGACCGGGGAGCTGTTTTTT. This encodes CASSQMGQTGELFF. The rearrangement joins TRBV5-1 to TRBJ2-2; TRBD1 aligns across 7 bases. The V and J ends lost 4 bases and 5 bases, in that order; junction bases with no gene match: 5. The germline CDR1 and CDR2 sequences are SGHRS and YFSETQ. The CDR3 has 14 residues.